Presented here are 24 T cell receptor beta chains from one specimen sequenced in a study of early T cells in non-severe SARS-CoV-2 infection. MiXCR, applied by TCRdb to the 5' RACE reads, yields one record per CDR3 protein. The table lists around 83,000 distinct CDR3 sequences, approximately 12% of them singletons. The source material was whole blood, sampled at baseline. These receptors all stem from an adult who was a healthcare worker with PCR-confirmed SARS-CoV-2 infection or an uninfected control (not recorded which).

This clonotype appeared a few times. V is TRBV30 and J is TRBJ1-6; tentative D call: TRBD1 (6 bases). Trimming shortened V by 2 bases and J by 8 bases, and 10 bases separated the two germline ends. Germline V CDR1 and CDR2: GTSNPN, SVGIG (reference sequence). The CDR3 is 13 amino acids. CDR3 residues: CAWSQGRDSPLHF. DNA of the CDR3: TGTGCCTGGAGTCAGGGGAGGGATTCACCCCTCCACTTT.

This clonotype was found many times. The rearrangement joins TRBV3-1 to TRBJ2-1; 8 bases are shared with TRBD2. Germline CDR1 and CDR2: LGHDT and YNNKEL (reference sequence). The CDR3 has 17 residues. V was pared by 3 bases and J by 0 bases, with 7 bases of the junction left unmatched. Here the CDR3 reads CASSHPAGGSSYNEQFF. CDR3 in DNA: TGTGCCAGCAGCCACCCGGCGGGGGGAAGCTCCTACAATGAGCAGTTCTTC.

This clonotype turned up a few times. DNA of the CDR3: TGTGCCAGCAGTCCCAGAGGCACGGGGAATGAAAAACTGTTTTTT. Translated, it gives CASSPRGTGNEKLFF. V usage is TRBV28 and J usage is TRBJ1-4; no definite D call. The CDR3 is made up of 15 amino acids. Germline V gene lookup returns CDR1 MDHEN and CDR2 SYDVKM. V was cut by 5 bases and J by 5 bases, with 15 bases left in between.

This clonotype was counted ten times or more. The chain recombines TRBV5-8 with TRBJ2-3; D not resolved. Trimming stripped 3 bases from V and 9 bases from J, with 8 bases between. CDR1 is SGHTS and CDR2 is YDEGEE in the germline V gene. This CDR3 comprises 11 residues. The chain's CDR3 is CASSSFGTQYF. CDR3 in DNA: TGTGCCAGCAGCTCTTTCGGGACGCAGTATTTT. The full variable domain, with the rest looked up from reference TRBV5-8 and TRBJ2-3, is EAGVTQSPTHLIKTRGQQATLRCSPISGHTSVYWYQQALGLGLQFLLWYDEGEERNRGNFPPRFSGRQFPNYSSELNVNALELEDSALYLCASSSFGTQYFGPGTRLTVL.

The chain has TRBV18 and TRBJ1-5, with D uncertain. V was cut by 3 bases and J by 1 base, with 10 bases left in between. There are 15 residues in the CDR3. Germline V gene data show CDR1 as KGHSH and CDR2 as LQKENI. The CDR3 loop is CASSPRGFSNQPQHF. DNA of the CDR3: TGTGCCAGCTCACCCCGGGGATTCAGCAATCAGCCCCAGCATTTT.

This clonotype was detected only a few times. The rearrangement links TRBV30 to TRBJ1-5; D gene uncertain. Trimming took off 1 base at V and 3 bases at J, with 7 bases between the two ends. Germline CDR1 GTSNPN, CDR2 SVGIG (reference sequence). The CDR3 consists of 13 residues. The CDR3 sequence: CAWSDQANQPQHF. CDR3 nucleotides: TGTGCCTGGAGTGACCAGGCCAATCAGCCCCAGCATTTT.

This clonotype was seen a few times. V and J are TRBV12-3 or TRBV12-4 and TRBJ1-3, with D perhaps matching TRBD1 (6 bases). With 6 bases removed from V and 4 bases from J, the gap between germline ends came to 16 bases. CDR3 length: 15 residues. The CDR3 DNA reads TGTGCCAGCAGACCTACAGGGACGAACGGAAACACCATATATTTT. This encodes CASRPTGTNGNTIYF.

The sample holds a few counts of this clonotype. The chain uses TRBV10-2 and TRBJ1-2; a possible D gene is TRBD1 (5 bases). Trimming shortened V by 0 bases and J by 6 bases, and 11 bases separated the two germline ends. This CDR3 spans 14 amino acids. Germline CDR1 is WSHSY and CDR2 is SAAADI. CDR3 sequence reads: CASSESKGANGYTF. DNA for the CDR3: TGCGCCAGCAGTGAGTCGAAAGGGGCGAATGGCTACACCTTC.

The sample holds a few counts of this clonotype. V gene TRBV6-1 combines with J gene TRBJ1-5; TRBD1 matches 7 bases. The CDR3 sequence is 14 residues long. Germline CDR1 MNHNS, CDR2 SASEGT. Trimming cost V 8 bases and J 1 base; bases outside gene matches: 5. CDR3 bases: TGTGCCAGCTTGACGGGACAGAGCAATCAGCCCCAGCATTTT. This gives the protein CASLTGQSNQPQHF.

This clonotype came up a few times. The gene calls are TRBV20-1 and TRBJ1-2; D is possibly TRBD1 (6 bases). Deletions cut 1 base from V and 1 base from J, with 16 bases between. This CDR3 is built from 16 residues. CDR1 and CDR2 (germline): DFQATT, SNEGSKA (reference sequence). The CDR3 sequence: CSARGRGGSLNYGYTF. CDR3 DNA sequence: TGCAGTGCTAGAGGCAGGGGCGGCAGCCTTAACTATGGCTACACCTTC.

This clonotype was seen many times. J is TRBJ2-7 and V is TRBV11-2; no clear D. The V gene lost 0 bases and the J gene lost 4 bases, with 7 bases spanning the gap. Germline CDR1 and CDR2: SGHAT and FQNNGV. The CDR3 runs 13 residues. The CDR3 here is CASSLDPPYEQYF. DNA of the CDR3: TGTGCCAGCAGCTTAGATCCCCCATACGAGCAGTACTTC.

This clonotype was seen repeatedly, ten times or more. This chain connects TRBV5-6 to TRBJ1-5; D is ambiguous. V shed 0 bases and J shed 4 bases, with 8 bases lying between them. The V gene's germline CDR1 is SGHDT and CDR2 YYEEEE. The CDR3 is 14 amino acids. The CDR3 reads CASSLGQKNQPQHF. The CDR3 DNA reads as TGTGCCAGCAGCTTGGGACAAAAAAATCAGCCCCAGCATTTT.

This clonotype has at least ten counts. The chain recombines TRBV28 with TRBJ2-4; D remains ambiguous. The CDR3 extends over 15 amino acids. CDR1 is MDHEN, CDR2 SYDVKM, per germline. Trimming took off 4 bases at V and 3 bases at J, with 13 bases between the two ends. The chain's CDR3 is CASSSAHLGKNIQYF. The CDR3 DNA is TGTGCCAGCAGTTCCGCACATTTAGGCAAAAACATTCAGTACTTC.

This clonotype was observed a few times. The germline gene is not matched at one end of the junction; a read error may be the cause. The chain recombines TRBV3-1 with TRBJ1-5; unclear D gene. The germline CDR1 and CDR2 sequences are LGHDT and YNNKEL (reference sequence). The CDR3 contains 15 residues. The CDR3 DNA follows: TGTGCCAGCAGTCGTGACCCGTCCAGCAATCAGCCTCAGCATTTT. Translation gives CASSRDPSSNQPQHF.

This clonotype showed up many times. The CDR3 sequence: CASEGPGETQYF. CDR3 sequence (DNA): TGTGCCAGCGAGGGGCCCGGAGAGACCCAGTACTTC. The chain uses TRBV6-5 and TRBJ2-5, with D possibly called TRBD1 or TRBD2 (5 bases each). Per germline, CDR1 MNHEY and CDR2 SVGAGI. The CDR3 is made up of 12 amino acids. Trimming took off 8 bases at V and 4 bases at J, with 11 bases between the two ends.

This clonotype was counted between two and nine times. The rearrangement joins TRBV12-3 or TRBV12-4 to TRBJ1-5; TRBD1 might be the D (5 bases). The V end lost 5 bases, the J end lost 1 base, and 18 bases lay between the germline ends. This CDR3 comprises 17 residues. CDR3 residues: CASSPPSRGSSNQPQHF. The CDR3 DNA sequence: TGTGCCAGCAGTCCCCCTTCTCGGGGCTCGAGCAATCAGCCCCAGCATTTT.

A word on this clonotype: At one end the junction does not follow the germline gene, possibly because of a read error. The rearrangement uses TRBV7-7 and TRBJ2-7; 9 nucleotides match TRBD1. The CDR3 covers 13 residues. Germline assignment: CDR1 SSHAT and CDR2 FNYEAQ (reference sequence). The CDR3 coding sequence is TGTGCTAGCAGCACCAGACAGGGGGGCGAGCAGTACTTC. This translates into CASSTRQGGEQYF.

The chain is built from TRBV6-6 and TRBJ1-2, with 8 bases lining up with TRBD1. The CDR3 covers 14 residues. V was pared by 4 bases and J by 7 bases, with 8 bases of the junction left unmatched. The germline V gene encodes CDR1 MNHNY and CDR2 SVGAGI (reference sequence). The CDR3 DNA is TGTGCCAGCAGTTCCCGAACAGGGGGAGTTGGCTACACCTTC. Translating gives CASSSRTGGVGYTF.

This clonotype was seen a handful of times. The rearrangement joins TRBV5-6 to TRBJ2-7; 9 bases map to TRBD2. Germline V gives CDR1 SGHDT, CDR2 YYEEEE. V lost 4 bases and J lost 7; bases outside the gene matches: 12. The CDR3 has 15 amino acids. The CDR3 nucleotides are TGTGCCAGCAGCGCACCGGGACTAGCCAGTTGGGAGCAGTACTTC. Translation gives CASSAPGLASWEQYF.

V usage is TRBV5-5 and J usage is TRBJ2-7, with TRBD1 matching over 8 bases. Per the germline V gene, CDR1 is SGHKS and CDR2 is YYEKEE (reference sequence). The CDR3 has 12 amino acids. The trim removed 6 bases at V and 6 bases at J, leaving 5 bases unmatched. The CDR3 DNA is TGTGCCAGCACCAGGGGGCCAGGCGAGCAGTACTTC. Translating it yields CASTRGPGEQYF.

This chain joins TRBV4-1 and TRBJ2-1; D unclear. Trimming removed 0 bases at V and 7 bases at J, with 13 bases between. Looked up from germline, CDR1 is MGHRA and CDR2 is YSYEKL. The CDR3 covers 15 residues. CDR3: CASSQEERPSNEQFF. The CDR3 coding sequence is TGCGCCAGCAGCCAAGAGGAAAGACCGTCGAATGAGCAGTTCTTC.

This chain uses TRBV10-3 with TRBJ1-2, with 10 bases that match TRBD1. The V segment lost 6 bases and the J segment 7 bases; nucleotides outside the gene matches: 5. The length of the CDR3 is 13 residues. Germline CDR1 ENHRY, CDR2 SYGVKD. This chain's CDR3 is CAISGQGGSGYTF. CDR3 DNA sequence: TGTGCCATCAGCGGACAGGGGGGGAGTGGCTACACCTTC.

This clonotype was found a few times. The chain recombines TRBV6-5 with TRBJ1-1; tentatively, D is TRBD1 (5 bases). This CDR3 is built from 14 residues. The germline V gene has CDR1 MNHEY and CDR2 SVGAGI. V dropped 6 bases and J dropped 6 bases, with 17 bases sitting between them. The CDR3 coding sequence is TGTGCCAGCAGCCCCCTCCGGACAAGTGCTGAAGCTTTCTTT. It specifies CASSPLRTSAEAFF.

The table lists this clonotype with a few counts. This CDR3 is CASSTRGGFNQPQHF. The CDR3 DNA reads as TGTGCCAGCAGTACTAGAGGGGGGTTCAATCAGCCCCAGCATTTT. V and J are TRBV12-3 or TRBV12-4 and TRBJ1-5; maybe TRBD1 (6 bases). This CDR3 region has 15 residues. V lost 5 bases and J lost 3, with 14 bases in between.